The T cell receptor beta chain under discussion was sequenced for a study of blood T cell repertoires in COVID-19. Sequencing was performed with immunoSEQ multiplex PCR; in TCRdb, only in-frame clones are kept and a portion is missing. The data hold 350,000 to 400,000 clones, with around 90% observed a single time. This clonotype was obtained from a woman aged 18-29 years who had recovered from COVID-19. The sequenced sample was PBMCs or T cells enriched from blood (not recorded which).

The CDR3 bases are TGTGCCAGCAGCTTTGTTCCCGTCTCTGGAAACACCATATATTTT. This codes for CASSFVPVSGNTIYF. The V call is TRBV7-2, the J call TRBJ1-3; D gene uncertain. Per the germline V gene, CDR1 is SGHTA and CDR2 is FQGNSA. The CDR3 is 15 amino acids. V was pared by 3 bases and J by 0 bases, with 9 bases between.